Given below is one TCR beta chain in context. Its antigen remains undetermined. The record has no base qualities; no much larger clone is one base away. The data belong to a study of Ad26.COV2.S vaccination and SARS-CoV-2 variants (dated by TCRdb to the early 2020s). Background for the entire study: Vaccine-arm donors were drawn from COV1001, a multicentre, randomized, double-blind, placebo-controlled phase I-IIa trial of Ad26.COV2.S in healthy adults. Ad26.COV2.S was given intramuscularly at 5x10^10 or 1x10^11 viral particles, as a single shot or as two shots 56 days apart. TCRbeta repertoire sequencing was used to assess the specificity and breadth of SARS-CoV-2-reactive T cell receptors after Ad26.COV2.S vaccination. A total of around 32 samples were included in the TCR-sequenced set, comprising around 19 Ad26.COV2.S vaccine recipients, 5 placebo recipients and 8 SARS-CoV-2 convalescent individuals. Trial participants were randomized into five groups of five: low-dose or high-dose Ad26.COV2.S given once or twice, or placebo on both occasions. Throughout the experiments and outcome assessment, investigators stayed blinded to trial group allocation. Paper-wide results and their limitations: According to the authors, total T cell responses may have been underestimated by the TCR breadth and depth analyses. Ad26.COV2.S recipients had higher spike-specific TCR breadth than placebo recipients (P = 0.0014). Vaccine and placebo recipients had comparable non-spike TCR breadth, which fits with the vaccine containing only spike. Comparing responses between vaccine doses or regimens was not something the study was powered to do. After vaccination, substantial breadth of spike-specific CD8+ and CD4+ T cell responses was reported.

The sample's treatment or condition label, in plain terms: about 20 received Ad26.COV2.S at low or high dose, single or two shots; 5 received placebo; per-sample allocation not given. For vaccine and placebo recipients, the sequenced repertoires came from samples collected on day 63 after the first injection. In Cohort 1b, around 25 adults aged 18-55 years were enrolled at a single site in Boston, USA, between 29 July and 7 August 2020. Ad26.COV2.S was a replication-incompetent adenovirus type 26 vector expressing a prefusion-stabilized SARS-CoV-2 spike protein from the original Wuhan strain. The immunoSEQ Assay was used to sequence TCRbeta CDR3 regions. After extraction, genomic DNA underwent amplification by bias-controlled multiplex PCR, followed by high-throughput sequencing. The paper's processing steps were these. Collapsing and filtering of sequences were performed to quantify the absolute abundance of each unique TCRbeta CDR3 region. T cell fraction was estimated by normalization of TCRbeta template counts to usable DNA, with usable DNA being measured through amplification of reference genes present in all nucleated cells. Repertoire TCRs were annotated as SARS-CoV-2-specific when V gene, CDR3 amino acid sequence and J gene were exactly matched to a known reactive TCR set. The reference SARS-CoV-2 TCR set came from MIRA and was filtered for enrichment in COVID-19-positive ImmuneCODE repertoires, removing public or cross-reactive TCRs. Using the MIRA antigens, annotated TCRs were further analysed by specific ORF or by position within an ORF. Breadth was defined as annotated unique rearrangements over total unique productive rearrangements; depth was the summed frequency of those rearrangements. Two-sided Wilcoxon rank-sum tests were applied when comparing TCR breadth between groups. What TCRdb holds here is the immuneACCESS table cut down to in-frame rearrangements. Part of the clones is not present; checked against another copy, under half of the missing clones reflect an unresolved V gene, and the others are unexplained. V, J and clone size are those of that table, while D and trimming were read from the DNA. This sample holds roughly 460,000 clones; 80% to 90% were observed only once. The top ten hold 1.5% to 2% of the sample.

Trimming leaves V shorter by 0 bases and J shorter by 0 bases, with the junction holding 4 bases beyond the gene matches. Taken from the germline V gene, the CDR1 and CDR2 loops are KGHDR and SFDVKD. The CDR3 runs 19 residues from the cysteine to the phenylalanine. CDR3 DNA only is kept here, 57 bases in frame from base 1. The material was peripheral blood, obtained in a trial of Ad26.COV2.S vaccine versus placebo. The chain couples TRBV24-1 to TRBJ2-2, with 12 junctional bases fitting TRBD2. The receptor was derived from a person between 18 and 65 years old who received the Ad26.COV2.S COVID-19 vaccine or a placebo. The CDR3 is CATSDLGLAGGPNTGELFF. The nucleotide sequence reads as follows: TGTGCCACCAGTGATTTGGGGCTAGCGGGAGGGCCGAACACCGGGGAGCTGTTTTTT.